This T cell receptor beta chain was found in a study of vaccination and CD4 T cells after COVID-19. Study in general: Samples from three convalescent patients were taken at day 14 and days 161 to 241 post-vaccination.

A remark on this clonotype: The antigen is undetermined.

Using its own MiXCR run on the PCR reads, TCRdb lists one record per CDR3 protein. The data hold 35,000 to 45,000 distinct CDR3 sequences, with about 35% observed a single time. Study results and limitations: Post-vaccination reactive clonotypes (median around 40) did not differ significantly from post-infection (under 22).

The V segment lost 8 bases and the J segment 2 bases; nucleotides outside the gene matches: 5. The CDR3 consists of 13 residues. The V gene's germline CDR1 is MNHEY and CDR2 SMNVEV (reference sequence). Specified time point: late sampling 161 to 241 days after vaccination in three convalescent patients. V is TRBV27 and J is TRBJ1-1; 7 bases are shared with TRBD1. This sequence originates from a human donor who had recovered from COVID-19. The specimen comprised CD4+ T cells from blood, sampled about 7 months after SARS-CoV-2 vaccination. The CDR3 coding sequence is TGTGCCAGCGGAAGACAGGGAAACACTGAAGCTTTCTTT. Translating it yields CASGRQGNTEAFF.